The sequence of this T cell receptor (beta chain) was determined in a study of T cell responses to AZD1222 COVID-19 vaccine. Study conclusions and caveats: Females made up more of the donors, who were largely white British, and clonal diversity may have come out too low. Unmutated variant regions reportedly attract nearly half of all spike-specific TCRs.

Germline loops: CDR1 SGHVS, CDR2 FQNEAQ. There are 16 residues in the CDR3. Trimming removed 1 base at V and 2 bases at J, with 14 bases between. Some clones are missing from TCRdb's copy, which holds only in-frame ones; the method was immunoSEQ multiplex PCR. The data contain fewer than 200,000 clones, about 91% of them seen just once; the ten biggest clones take up 9.5% to 13%. In its sample, this clone was seen once. Antigen specificity is unknown. Sequenced here: peripheral blood, sampled 28 days after the second AZD1222 dose. V and J are TRBV7-8 and TRBJ1-2; no definite D call. The clonotype originates from an adult who received the AZD1222 COVID-19 vaccine. The CDR3 loop reads CASSLEVGGLNYGYTF. For the CDR3, the DNA is TGTGCCAGCAGCTTAGAAGTTGGTGGCCTCAACTATGGCTACACCTTC.